The present entry profiles one T cell receptor beta chain with its context. What it recognizes is unknown. Per sample, extraction of total RNA gave at least 6 micrograms in every case. It was with a sample-barcoded 5' primer and a J-beta primer mix that a second PCR of roughly 6 to 12 cycles was run. Every molecule of cDNA carried a tag from a template-switch adaptor with 12 random nucleotides. TCRdb reprocessed the 5' RACE reads via MiXCR and lists one record per CDR3 protein. The data show about 640,000 distinct CDR3 sequences, with about 53% seen just once and 30% to 40% held by the top ten. The sample comes from a study of blood T cells in healthy people across ages. The study, taken as a whole, reports: Both higher diversity and more naive CD4+ cells marked long-lived donors when set against aged donors.

The CDR3 loop spans 14 amino acids. Germline V gene lookup returns CDR1 SNHLY and CDR2 FYNNEI. Losses at the gene ends were 4 bases for V and 3 bases for J; bases not matched to a gene: 3. The sequenced sample was blood. This receptor was taken from a man aged 55-75 years in good health. The rearrangement joins TRBV2 to TRBJ2-7; the match to TRBD2 covers 10 bases. The CDR3 region is CASSGTSGIYEQYF. CDR3 nucleotides: TGTGCCAGCAGTGGTACTAGCGGGATCTACGAGCAGTACTTC.